These T cell receptor beta chains were read from a single sample in a study of T cells in Graves' hyperthyroidism and ophthalmopathy. From the multiplex PCR reads, TCRdb called clonotypes with MiXCR, one entry per CDR3 protein. The table records about 250,000 distinct CDR3 sequences, approximately 24% of them present only once. Sequences were obtained from blood. These receptors originate from a woman aged 40 to 50 with Graves' ophthalmopathy. Both conserved end residues are part of each CDR3. D genes are given only for firm matches.

D: TRBD2
V: TRBV4-1
J: TRBJ2-6
CDR3: CASSLISGGISGANVLTF

D: .
V: TRBV5-1
J: TRBJ2-7
CDR3: CASKSEASYEQYF

D: .
V: TRBV11-1
J: TRBJ2-7
CDR3: CASSLAQGTDTYEQYF

D: .
V: TRBV10-3
J: TRBJ2-7
CDR3: CAITRGVEGEQYF

D: .
V: TRBV6-5
J: TRBJ2-7
CDR3: CASRPAEGAQYF

D: .
V: TRBV30
J: TRBJ2-2
CDR3: CACTDGMNTGELFF

D: .
V: TRBV2
J: TRBJ2-7
CDR3: CASIGSSYEQYF

D: .
V: TRBV4-1
J: TRBJ1-2
CDR3: CASSPLGHGNNYGYTF

D: .
V: TRBV12-3/TRBV12-4
J: TRBJ2-2
CDR3: CASTHDSSWELFF

D: .
V: TRBV6-5
J: TRBJ1-1
CDR3: CASSGRMNTEAFF

D: .
V: TRBV7-3
J: TRBJ2-7
CDR3: CASSLGQGNYEQYF

D: .
V: TRBV28
J: TRBJ2-5
CDR3: CASRPLGPQETQYF

D: .
V: TRBV6-5
J: TRBJ2-6
CDR3: CASSYSGGANVLTF

D: TRBD2
V: TRBV5-1
J: TRBJ2-5
CDR3: CASGLTTSGQETQYF

D: .
V: TRBV7-2
J: TRBJ2-7
CDR3: CASKKGQSLGYEQYF

D: TRBD1
V: TRBV24-1
J: TRBJ1-1
CDR3: CATSGGDRPTEAFF

D: TRBD2
V: TRBV28
J: TRBJ2-7
CDR3: CASSRALGLAGRYEQYF

D: .
V: TRBV7-8
J: TRBJ1-5
CDR3: CASSLELARGNQPQHF

D: .
V: TRBV20-1
J: TRBJ1-1
CDR3: CSAHPPPRNTEAFF

D: .
V: TRBV13
J: TRBJ2-5
CDR3: CASSFNREGPETQYF

D: .
V: TRBV4-2
J: TRBJ2-2
CDR3: CASSQDPTSVEELFF

D: .
V: TRBV30
J: TRBJ2-5
CDR3: CAWSVGETQYF

D: .
V: TRBV5-1
J: TRBJ2-7
CDR3: CASRPRETSYEQYF

D: .
V: TRBV6-1
J: TRBJ1-2
CDR3: CASSEYEVFYGYTF

D: .
V: TRBV5-1
J: TRBJ1-2
CDR3: CASSFGWEGEGYTF

D: .
V: TRBV7-2
J: TRBJ1-3
CDR3: CASSYGSGNTIYF

D: .
V: TRBV9
J: TRBJ1-1
CDR3: CASSVDHSIEAFF

D: TRBD2
V: TRBV27
J: TRBJ2-7
CDR3: CASSLDRAGDEQYF

D: TRBD1
V: TRBV30
J: TRBJ1-1
CDR3: CAWSAGTGYKAFF

D: .
V: TRBV7-9
J: TRBJ2-7
CDR3: CASSPYPYEQYF

D: TRBD1
V: TRBV12-3/TRBV12-4
J: TRBJ2-7
CDR3: CASGYGTGYEQYF

D: TRBD2
V: TRBV12-3/TRBV12-4
J: TRBJ2-4
CDR3: CASSLGVGGRARWDIQYF

D: TRBD1
V: TRBV7-9
J: TRBJ2-1
CDR3: CASSLGRGPYNEQFF

D: .
V: TRBV20-1
J: TRBJ2-5
CDR3: CSAPQAQETQYF

D: TRBD1
V: TRBV6-2/TRBV6-3
J: TRBJ2-2
CDR3: CAVQGDNTGELFF

D: .
V: TRBV7-2
J: TRBJ2-7
CDR3: CASSLARLTSSYEQYF

D: .
V: TRBV9
J: TRBJ2-2
CDR3: CASSVVGLGGELFF

D: TRBD1
V: TRBV30
J: TRBJ2-7
CDR3: CAWSRGQGHEQYF

D: TRBD1
V: TRBV2
J: TRBJ2-2
CDR3: CASRWDSANTGELFF

D: TRBD1
V: TRBV6-2/TRBV6-3
J: TRBJ1-1
CDR3: CASSHLDRDEAFF

D: .
V: TRBV30
J: TRBJ1-2
CDR3: CAWSPEFYGYTF

D: .
V: TRBV12-3/TRBV12-4
J: TRBJ1-5
CDR3: CASSFGTSSQPQHF

D: .
V: TRBV2
J: TRBJ1-1
CDR3: CATRRSGTGTEAFF

D: TRBD2
V: TRBV7-2
J: TRBJ2-2
CDR3: CASSLAASGRTYTGELFF

D: TRBD2
V: TRBV20-1
J: TRBJ2-2
CDR3: CSARDRSVAGGLTGELFF

D: .
V: TRBV7-8
J: TRBJ2-5
CDR3: CASSLTRGAQETQYF

D: TRBD1
V: TRBV30
J: TRBJ1-2
CDR3: CAWRRTGDGGYGYTF

D: .
V: TRBV6-2/TRBV6-3
J: TRBJ2-7
CDR3: CASSYPGSLSYEQYF

D: .
V: TRBV2
J: TRBJ2-5
CDR3: CASSEALRNRQETQYF

D: TRBD1
V: TRBV28
J: .
CDR3: CASSYDGKGGAWEQFF

D: TRBD1
V: TRBV6-1
J: TRBJ1-5
CDR3: CASSVGRGTNQPQHF

D: .
V: TRBV28
J: TRBJ2-2
CDR3: CASSPGKPGELFF

D: .
V: TRBV12-3/TRBV12-4
J: TRBJ1-3
CDR3: CASSGREEGTIYF

D: .
V: TRBV6-1
J: TRBJ2-7
CDR3: CASSSTAAEQYF

D: .
V: TRBV6-5
J: TRBJ2-5
CDR3: CASRPSGSETQYF

D: .
V: TRBV15
J: TRBJ1-2
CDR3: CATSREKGTGYTF

D: .
V: TRBV20-1
J: TRBJ1-1
CDR3: CSARGGASSGTEAFF

D: .
V: TRBV5-1
J: TRBJ2-2
CDR3: CASSSINTGELFF

D: .
V: TRBV28
J: TRBJ2-5
CDR3: CASSTRVPETQYF

D: .
V: TRBV10-3
J: TRBJ2-7
CDR3: CAISKGQETYEQYF